This T cell receptor beta chain was profiled in a study of T cell changes during pregnancy in multiple sclerosis. This clone was observed once. Some clones are missing from TCRdb's copy, which holds only in-frame ones; the method was immunoSEQ multiplex PCR. The data contain around 70,000 clones, about nine tenths of them singletons. The CDR3 totals 14 residues. The germline gives CDR1 SGHVS, CDR2 FNYEAQ. J lost 7 bases, V lost 5 bases, and 8 bases had no gene match. The chain has TRBV7-6 and TRBJ1-1; 9 bases line up with TRBD1. The sequence was collected from a female donor in good health, enrolled as a control in a pregnancy study. The sample in question was peripheral blood, obtained after pregnancy. The CDR3 DNA follows: TGTGCCAGCAGCGCAAGGACAGGGGTTGATGAAGCTTTCTTT. Amino acids: CASSARTGVDEAFF.